This T cell receptor beta chain derives from a study of immune reconstitution after stem cell transplant in scleroderma. TCRdb analysed the RT-PCR reads with MiXCR anew, one entry per CDR3 protein. The sample consists of around 2,200 distinct CDR3 sequences, under 14% of them appearing once. Germline V gives CDR1 ENHRY, CDR2 SYGVKD. The V and J ends lost 8 bases and 1 base, in that order; junction bases with no gene match: 2. The CDR3 covers 13 residues. This clonotype originated in a female donor with systemic sclerosis. Sampling was conducted before or after autologous hematopoietic stem cell transplantation (not recorded which). The rearrangement uses TRBV10-3 and TRBJ2-3, with 8 bases lining up with TRBD1. The CDR3 DNA reads as TGTGCCATCCAGGGGGCCGGCACAGATACGCAGTATTTT. Translated, it gives CAIQGAGTDTQYF.